The 24 T cell receptor beta chains reported below all come from one sample, sequenced in a study of blood T cells in healthy people across ages. Using a J-beta primer mix together with a sample-barcoded 5' primer, a second PCR was run for about 7 to 12 cycles. Using its own MiXCR run on the 5' RACE reads, TCRdb lists one record per CDR3 protein. The profile shows around 1.7 million distinct CDR3 sequences, 28% of them singletons. The sequenced sample was blood. Receptors originate from a woman in her thirties in good health.

This chain links TRBV29-1 with TRBJ2-5; D might be TRBD1 or TRBD2, each matching 5 bases. CDR3 length: 11 amino acids. V gave up 5 bases and J gave up 5 bases, with 9 bases separating them. Germline V gene data show CDR1 as SQVTM and CDR2 as ANQGSEA. This chain's CDR3 is CSVKGEETQYF. The CDR3 nucleotides are TGCAGCGTTAAAGGGGAGGAGACCCAGTACTTC.

This chain connects TRBV28 to TRBJ1-4; D may be TRBD1 (6 bases). CDR3 size: 14 residues. Germline V gene sequence: CDR1 MDHEN, CDR2 SYDVKM. V was pared by 6 bases and J by 8 bases, with 16 bases between. This CDR3 is CASSQGPIGEKLFF. In nucleotides, the CDR3 is TGTGCCAGCAGCCAGGGGCCAATTGGAGAAAAACTGTTTTTT.

Of note for this clonotype: An end of the junction does not agree with germline; a read error may underlie this. The chain recombines TRBV4-2 with TRBJ2-5; 9 nucleotides align to TRBD2. The CDR3 runs 18 residues. CDR1 is LGHNA and CDR2 is YNFKEQ in the germline V gene. The CDR3 bases are TGTACCAGCAGCCAAGACGTGTTTAGCGGGGGTGCCCGAGAGACCCAGTACTTC. Protein sequence: CTSSQDVFSGGARETQYF.

This clonotype came up a few times. The rearrangement links TRBV10-3 to TRBJ2-3; 8 nucleotides match TRBD2. CDR3 length equals 14 residues. V lost 6 bases, J lost 1 base, and 3 bases stayed unmatched. CDR1 is ENHRY, CDR2 SYGVKD, per germline. CDR3 sequence reads: CAISPGGRTDTQYF. The CDR3 coding sequence is TGTGCCATCAGCCCGGGAGGGCGCACAGATACGCAGTATTTT.

This clonotype has at least ten counts. V usage is TRBV7-9 and J usage is TRBJ2-4; no reliable D call. The CDR3 sequence is 15 residues long. From germline, CDR1 is SEHNR and CDR2 FQNEAQ (reference sequence). With 4 bases removed from V and 8 bases from J, the gap between germline ends came to 18 bases. CDR3 in amino acids: CASSSSGWGEHIQYF. CDR3 DNA sequence: TGTGCCAGCAGCTCTTCTGGGTGGGGTGAGCACATTCAGTACTTC.

J is TRBJ2-6 and V is TRBV14; D might be TRBD2 (7 bases). V was shortened by 3 bases and J by 0 bases, with 12 bases between the two germline ends. CDR1 and CDR2 from the germline V gene are SGHDN and FVKESK. The length of the CDR3 is 17 residues. CDR3 nucleotides: TGTGCCAGCAGCCAGGGGGGGGCCGCCTCTGGGGCCAACGTCCTGACTTTC. Translated, it gives CASSQGGAASGANVLTF.

In regard to this clonotype: A read error may be the cause here, since a much bigger clone is one base away. The J gene is TRBJ2-4, the V gene TRBV6-5, with D possibly matching TRBD2 (6 bases). The last part of the DNA fits TRBJ2-5 better; the J call may be wrong. CDR1 is MNHEY and CDR2 is SVGAGI in the germline V gene. CDR3 size: 14 residues. For the CDR3, the DNA is TGTGCCAGCAGTTACTATCCGGGAGCGGGGACCCAGTACTTC. Translated, it gives CASSYYPGAGTQYF.

The chain links TRBV6-1 to TRBJ1-1; D perhaps matches TRBD1 (5 bases). Germline V gene sequence: CDR1 MNHNS, CDR2 SASEGT. Trimming cost V 3 bases and J 1 base, with 12 bases left between them. The CDR3 is 15 residues long. The CDR3 loop is CASSEPSGPNTEAFF. CDR3 nucleotides: TGTGCCAGCAGTGAGCCCTCAGGGCCGAACACTGAAGCTTTCTTT.

The rearrangement uses TRBV29-1 and TRBJ2-7; TRBD1 aligns across 8 bases. The germline V gene encodes CDR1 SQVTM and CDR2 ANQGSEA. The CDR3 loop spans 15 amino acids. V lost 6 bases, J lost 6 bases, and 16 bases stayed unmatched. CDR3 coding DNA: TGCAGCGTCCTGGGACAGGCCCACCTGGGTCTCGAGCAGTACTTC. This translates into CSVLGQAHLGLEQYF.

In this sample, this clonotype turned up many times. The chain has TRBV20-1 and TRBJ1-2; D not resolved. The germline CDR1 and CDR2 sequences are DFQATT and SNEGSKA (reference sequence). The CDR3 is made up of 13 amino acids. Trimming removed 6 bases at V and 2 bases at J, with 13 bases between. The CDR3 region has the DNA TGCAGTGCAGTCACAACTAAGAACTATGGCTACACCTTC. This encodes CSAVTTKNYGYTF.

This clonotype occurred a few times. The V call is TRBV7-2, the J call TRBJ2-3; TRBD2 aligns across 7 bases. The CDR3 extends over 15 amino acids. Germline V gives CDR1 SGHTA, CDR2 FQGNSA. J was trimmed by 4 bases and V by 1 base; bases with no gene match: 5. The DNA for the CDR3 is TGTGCCAGCAGCTTAGGGGCGGGAGTCCCAGATACGCAGTATTTT. Translation: CASSLGAGVPDTQYF. Variable domain in full (rest from reference TRBV7-2 and TRBJ2-3): GAGVSQSPSNKVTEKGKDVELRCDPISGHTALYWYRQSLGQGLEFLIYFQGNSAPDKSGLPSDRFSAERTGGSVSTLTIQRTQQEDSAVYLCASSLGAGVPDTQYFGPGTRLTVL.

This sequence joins TRBV12-3 or TRBV12-4 and TRBJ2-1; D ambiguous. The CDR3 sequence is 14 residues long. V was trimmed by 3 bases and J by 7 bases, leaving 13 bases between them. CDR3 region: CASSFGGMGNEQFF. The CDR3 DNA is TGTGCCAGCAGTTTTGGTGGGATGGGGAATGAGCAGTTCTTC.

The V call is TRBV20-1, the J call TRBJ2-4; 8 nucleotides align to TRBD2. The trim removed 0 bases at V and 7 bases at J, leaving 20 bases unmatched. Germline V lookup: CDR1 DFQATT, CDR2 SNEGSKA (reference sequence). The CDR3 consists of 19 residues. The CDR3 DNA reads TGCAGTGCTAGAGATCATCTTATGGCTAGCGGAGGCGGGGGGAACATTCAGTACTTC. Its translation: CSARDHLMASGGGGNIQYF.

The rearrangement joins TRBV12-3 or TRBV12-4 to TRBJ2-1, with a weak D call TRBD2 (5 bases). CDR3 length equals 16 residues. Trimming stripped 7 bases from V and 4 bases from J, with 20 bases between. The DNA of the CDR3 is TGTGCCAGCACCGGTTCAGTTAACGGGATTTACAATGAGCAGTTCTTC. This translates into CASTGSVNGIYNEQFF.

This clonotype was detected many times. The chain uses TRBV27 and TRBJ2-7, with D perhaps TRBD2 (5 bases). This CDR3 region has 13 residues. CDR1 is MNHEY, CDR2 SMNVEV, per germline (reference sequence). The germline V and J ends were trimmed by 9 bases and 0 bases, with 12 bases remaining between them. CDR3 residues: CASTDGVSYEQYF. CDR3 DNA: TGTGCCAGTACCGACGGGGTCTCCTACGAGCAGTACTTC.

This clonotype has just a few counts. The chain employs TRBV29-1 and TRBJ1-4; D unresolved. V was trimmed by 7 bases and J by 7 bases, leaving 10 bases between them. Germline V gene sequence: CDR1 SQVTM, CDR2 ANQGSEA. CDR3 length: 11 amino acids. CDR3 DNA sequence: TGCAGCGCGGACTGGGGTGAAAAACTGTTTTTT. Translation gives CSADWGEKLFF.

This clonotype showed up just a few times. This chain uses TRBV6-6 with TRBJ1-1; TRBD1 aligns across 8 bases. Germline lookup yields CDR1 MNHNY and CDR2 SVGAGI (reference sequence). V was clipped by 7 bases and J by 1 base; unmatched bases: 8. The CDR3 has 15 amino acids. The chain's CDR3 is CASNEGQGGNTEAFF. The CDR3 region has the DNA TGTGCCAGCAACGAAGGACAGGGCGGGAACACTGAAGCTTTCTTT.

The chain links TRBV20-1 to TRBJ1-1, with no clear D. Germline V CDR1 and CDR2: DFQATT, SNEGSKA (reference sequence). The V and J ends lost 3 bases and 6 bases respectively, with 14 bases between them. CDR3 size: 13 residues. This chain's CDR3 is CSARPISRSEAFF. In DNA form, the CDR3 reads TGCAGTGCTAGGCCTATTAGCCGGTCTGAAGCTTTCTTT.

V is TRBV3-1 and J is TRBJ2-2; maybe TRBD2 (5 bases). CDR1 LGHDT and CDR2 YNNKEL come from the germline V gene (reference sequence). The V end was cut by 6 bases, the J end by 4 bases, with 15 bases between. The length of the CDR3 is 15 residues. As DNA, the CDR3 is TGTGCCAGCAGGTCCCATAGCGAGGTCACCGGGGAGCTGTTTTTT. Translated: CASRSHSEVTGELFF. The variable domain in full, completed from reference TRBV3-1 and TRBJ2-2, reads DTAVSQTPKYLVTQMGNDKSIKCEQNLGHDTMYWYKQDSKKFLKIMFSYNNKELIINETVPNRFSPKSPDKAHLNLHINSLELGDSAVYFCASRSHSEVTGELFFGEGSRLTVL.

This clonotype was counted ten times or more. V usage is TRBV7-2 and J usage is TRBJ2-1; 7 nucleotides match TRBD2. The CDR3 totals 16 residues. Germline V lookup: CDR1 SGHTA, CDR2 FQGNSA. Trimming removed 0 bases from V and 0 bases from J; junction bases left unmatched: 2. CDR3 loop: CASSLAGGPSYNEQFF. CDR3 coding DNA: TGTGCCAGCAGCTTAGCGGGAGGGCCCTCCTACAATGAGCAGTTCTTC. Variable domain in full (rest from reference TRBV7-2 and TRBJ2-1): GAGVSQSPSNKVTEKGKDVELRCDPISGHTALYWYRQSLGQGLEFLIYFQGNSAPDKSGLPSDRFSAERTGGSVSTLTIQRTQQEDSAVYLCASSLAGGPSYNEQFFGPGTRLTVL.

This clonotype has only a few counts. The chain employs TRBV6-2 or TRBV6-3 and TRBJ2-7, with 11 bases fitting TRBD2. The V segment lost 4 bases and the J segment 6 bases; nucleotides outside the gene matches: 11. The germline V gene has CDR1 MNHEY and CDR2 SVGEGT. The CDR3 spans 16 residues. DNA of the CDR3: TGTGCCAGCAGTTCTATAACTAGCGGGAGCGGAGTCGAGCAGTACTTC. It encodes CASSSITSGSGVEQYF.

This clonotype was observed at least ten times. The CDR3 DNA follows: TGTGCCAGCACCTTGACGACAGCCCAAGAGACCCAGTACTTC. Protein: CASTLTTAQETQYF. The V and J genes are TRBV6-2 or TRBV6-3 and TRBJ2-5, with a possible D match to TRBD1 (5 bases). This CDR3 has 14 amino acids. CDR1 MNHEY and CDR2 SVGEGT come from the germline V gene. The V end lost 7 bases, the J end lost 1 base, and 13 bases lay between the germline ends.

V gene TRBV18 combines with J gene TRBJ1-2; D is uncertain. V shed 2 bases and J shed 4 bases, with 8 bases lying between them. The CDR3 sequence is 13 residues long. Germline CDR1 KGHSH, CDR2 LQKENI. CDR3 coding DNA: TGTGCCAGCTCACCATACGTGCCCTATGGCTACACCTTC. Protein product: CASSPYVPYGYTF.

The CDR3 DNA follows: TGTGCCCCCATGGCAGGGGAGGGCGCCAACAATGAGCAGTTCTTC. Encoded protein: CAPMAGEGANNEQFF. This rearrangement joins TRBV6-5 to TRBJ2-1, with D possibly TRBD2 on 7 matching bases. Trimming removed 11 bases from V and 5 bases from J, with 22 bases in between. In germline, CDR1 is MNHEY, CDR2 SVGAGI. The CDR3 runs 15 residues.